Listed below are T cell receptor beta chains from one sample, sequenced in a study of response to subunit inactivated influenza vaccine. TCRdb analysed the RT-PCR reads with MiXCR anew, one entry per CDR3 protein. Of more than 450,000 distinct CDR3 sequences detected, 7.6% appear once; the ten largest clones hold roughly 13%. Sequenced here: PBMCs from blood, sampled about 24 months after vaccination. These receptors all come from a man between 50 and 75 years old who received an inactivated influenza vaccine. Each CDR3 is given with its conserved first and last residue. Each record gives: J gene, clone size, V gene, D gene, CDR3 DNA, CDR3 protein. D genes are given only for firm matches. For some rows the clone size is stated as once, few or many, or as a class when expanded; others skip it.

j_gene: TRBJ1-2; abundance: -; v_gene: TRBV7-2; d_gene: -; CDR3nt: TGTGCCAGCAGCCAGACCCCGGACACTAAGGGCTACACCTTC; CDR3aa: CASSQTPDTKGYTF
j_gene: TRBJ2-3; abundance: many; v_gene: TRBV14; d_gene: -; CDR3nt: TGTGCCAGCAGCAAAGAGGTGGGCTCGGCGTACACAGATACGCAGTATTTT; CDR3aa: CASSKEVGSAYTDTQYF
j_gene: TRBJ2-5; abundance: few; v_gene: TRBV9; d_gene: TRBD2; CDR3nt: TGTGCCAGCAGCGCTGGACTAGCGCGCCCTCAAGAGACCCAGTACTTC; CDR3aa: CASSAGLARPQETQYF
j_gene: TRBJ1-5; abundance: many; v_gene: TRBV12-3/TRBV12-4; d_gene: -; CDR3nt: TGTGCCAGCAGTTCTTCCCGGGACAATAGCAATCAGCCCCAGCATTTT; CDR3aa: CASSSSRDNSNQPQHF
j_gene: TRBJ2-5; abundance: few; v_gene: TRBV29-1; d_gene: TRBD1; CDR3nt: TGCAGCGTCAGCCCAGGGGGCGCTTCCGGTACGGAGACCCAGTACTTC; CDR3aa: CSVSPGGASGTETQYF
j_gene: TRBJ1-6; abundance: few; v_gene: TRBV12-3/TRBV12-4; d_gene: -; CDR3nt: TGTGCCAGCAGTCACAGGGTTTCACCCCTCCACTTT; CDR3aa: CASSHRVSPLHF
j_gene: TRBJ2-3; abundance: many; v_gene: TRBV4-1; d_gene: -; CDR3nt: TGCGCCAGCAGCCAAGATGGCGAGCCCGAGGATACGCAGTATTTT; CDR3aa: CASSQDGEPEDTQYF
j_gene: TRBJ2-1; abundance: many; v_gene: TRBV29-1; d_gene: TRBD1; CDR3nt: TGCAGCGTGGGACAGGGGACATGGAATGAGCAGTTCTTC; CDR3aa: CSVGQGTWNEQFF
j_gene: TRBJ2-3; abundance: many; v_gene: TRBV9; d_gene: TRBD1; CDR3nt: TGTGCCAGCAGCGTAGATCCAGGGGGAGATACGCAGTATTTT; CDR3aa: CASSVDPGGDTQYF
j_gene: TRBJ2-5; abundance: few; v_gene: TRBV15; d_gene: TRBD2; CDR3nt: TGTGCCACCAGCAGAAGACTAGCGGGAGGTCTGGAGACCCAGTACTTC; CDR3aa: CATSRRLAGGLETQYF
j_gene: TRBJ1-1; abundance: many; v_gene: TRBV6-2/TRBV6-3; d_gene: TRBD1; CDR3nt: TGTGCCAGCAGACCAGGGGGCGAAACTGAAGCTTTCTTT; CDR3aa: CASRPGGETEAFF
j_gene: TRBJ2-1; abundance: -; v_gene: TRBV7-2; d_gene: TRBD2; CDR3nt: TGTGCCAGCCTACTAGCGGGAGGGCCGTCCTACAATGAGCAGTTCTTC; CDR3aa: CASLLAGGPSYNEQFF
j_gene: TRBJ2-5; abundance: few; v_gene: TRBV5-8; d_gene: TRBD1; CDR3nt: TGTGCCAGCAGCTTGGTACAGGGGATGGAGACCCAGTACTTC; CDR3aa: CASSLVQGMETQYF
j_gene: TRBJ1-4; abundance: many; v_gene: TRBV4-3; d_gene: -; CDR3nt: TGCGCCAGCAGCCAAGATTGGATTAAAATGGACAGAGGAGGTGAAAAACTGTTTTTT; CDR3aa: CASSQDWIKMDRGGEKLFF
j_gene: TRBJ2-3; abundance: many; v_gene: TRBV12-3/TRBV12-4; d_gene: TRBD2; CDR3nt: TGTGCCAGCAGTTTATTGCTAGCGGGAGGACGGACAGATACGCAGTATTTT; CDR3aa: CASSLLLAGGRTDTQYF
j_gene: TRBJ1-6; abundance: few; v_gene: TRBV6-1; d_gene: -; CDR3nt: TGTGCCAGCAGTGAAGTTGAGAATTCACCCCTCCACTTT; CDR3aa: CASSEVENSPLHF
j_gene: TRBJ2-5; abundance: many; v_gene: TRBV4-1; d_gene: -; CDR3nt: TGCGCCAGCAGCCCGAACCAGGGAGGCCGAGAGACCCAGTACTTC; CDR3aa: CASSPNQGGRETQYF
j_gene: TRBJ2-2; abundance: few; v_gene: TRBV6-2/TRBV6-3; d_gene: -; CDR3nt: TGTGCCAGCAGCCTCCTTGCGGGGGCTAGCGGGGAGCTGTTTTTT; CDR3aa: CASSLLAGASGELFF
j_gene: TRBJ2-2; abundance: -; v_gene: TRBV6-1; d_gene: -; CDR3nt: TGTGCCAGCGGGCCGCAGGGAAACACCGGGGAGCTGTTTTTT; CDR3aa: CASGPQGNTGELFF
j_gene: TRBJ2-5; abundance: few; v_gene: TRBV5-1; d_gene: -; CDR3nt: TGCGCCAGCAGGGGAGCGGAGCTACAAGAGACCCAGTACTTC; CDR3aa: CASRGAELQETQYF
j_gene: TRBJ1-1; abundance: many; v_gene: TRBV5-1; d_gene: TRBD1; CDR3nt: TGCGCCAGCAGCTCACCCAGGGGGCTCGCGAACACTGAAGCTTTCTTT; CDR3aa: CASSSPRGLANTEAFF
j_gene: TRBJ2-2; abundance: -; v_gene: TRBV4-2; d_gene: -; CDR3nt: TGTGCCAGCAGCCAAGATCGCGATTTTAGGACCGGGGAGCTGTTTTTT; CDR3aa: CASSQDRDFRTGELFF
j_gene: TRBJ2-7; abundance: -; v_gene: TRBV5-1; d_gene: TRBD1; CDR3nt: TGCGCCAGCAGCTTGGCAAGACAGGGGACCTACGAGCAGTACTTC; CDR3aa: CASSLARQGTYEQYF
j_gene: TRBJ1-6; abundance: many; v_gene: TRBV4-1; d_gene: -; CDR3nt: TGCGCCAGCAGCCAAGGGACAACACCCCTCCACTTT; CDR3aa: CASSQGTTPLHF
j_gene: TRBJ2-5; abundance: many; v_gene: TRBV10-1; d_gene: TRBD1; CDR3nt: TGCGCCAGCAGCGAGAAGACCCGGGACAGGTTTATGGAGACCCAGTACTTC; CDR3aa: CASSEKTRDRFMETQYF
j_gene: TRBJ2-1; abundance: -; v_gene: TRBV19; d_gene: TRBD2; CDR3nt: TGTGCCAGTACCCTAGCGGGGGGTAGCTCCTACAATGAGCAGTTCTTC; CDR3aa: CASTLAGGSSYNEQFF
j_gene: TRBJ1-6; abundance: many; v_gene: TRBV7-2; d_gene: -; CDR3nt: TGTGCCAGCAGCTTAAAGGGAGGGAATTCACCCCTCCACTTT; CDR3aa: CASSLKGGNSPLHF
j_gene: TRBJ2-3; abundance: many; v_gene: TRBV7-2; d_gene: TRBD1; CDR3nt: TGTGCCAGCAGCTTCGCCTCCCTTGGATGGGGCAGGGGGACAGATACGCAGTATTTT; CDR3aa: CASSFASLGWGRGTDTQYF
j_gene: TRBJ2-5; abundance: -; v_gene: TRBV4-3; d_gene: -; CDR3nt: TGCGCCAGCAGCCAGGCCAGTGGAGGCGAGACCCAGTACTTC; CDR3aa: CASSQASGGETQYF
j_gene: TRBJ2-7; abundance: -; v_gene: TRBV6-2/TRBV6-3; d_gene: TRBD1; CDR3nt: TGTGCCAGCAGAGAGGGGACAGGTTATACCTACGAGCAGTACTTC; CDR3aa: CASREGTGYTYEQYF
j_gene: TRBJ2-1; abundance: many; v_gene: TRBV20-1; d_gene: -; CDR3nt: TGCAGTGCCAAGCCCGGGTATGAGCAGTTCTTC; CDR3aa: CSAKPGYEQFF
j_gene: TRBJ2-3; abundance: -; v_gene: TRBV7-2; d_gene: -; CDR3nt: TGTGCCAGCAGCCCCTGGCGCACTAGCACAGATACGCAGTATTTT; CDR3aa: CASSPWRTSTDTQYF
j_gene: TRBJ1-5; abundance: many; v_gene: TRBV3-1; d_gene: -; CDR3nt: TGTGCCAGCAGCCAGGGGGGTTATAGCAATCAGCCCCAGCATTTT; CDR3aa: CASSQGGYSNQPQHF
j_gene: TRBJ1-5; abundance: -; v_gene: TRBV25-1; d_gene: -; CDR3nt: TGTGCCAGCAGTGAATATAGTCTCAATCAGCCCCAGCATTTT; CDR3aa: CASSEYSLNQPQHF
j_gene: TRBJ2-3; abundance: many; v_gene: TRBV2; d_gene: -; CDR3nt: TGTGCCAGCAGGACGGTGGGCGGCACAGATACGCAGTATTTT; CDR3aa: CASRTVGGTDTQYF
j_gene: TRBJ2-5; abundance: many; v_gene: TRBV4-2; d_gene: -; CDR3nt: TGTGCCAGCAGCCAAGAGGGTCCATTCCAAGAGACCCAGTACTTC; CDR3aa: CASSQEGPFQETQYF
j_gene: TRBJ2-1; abundance: few; v_gene: TRBV5-4; d_gene: -; CDR3nt: TGTGCCAGCAGCGGAACCAGGAAACGGGGCGATGAGCAGTTCTTC; CDR3aa: CASSGTRKRGDEQFF
j_gene: TRBJ2-1; abundance: few; v_gene: TRBV3-1; d_gene: TRBD1; CDR3nt: TGTGCCAGCCGGGACAGTCCAAACAATGAGCAGTTCTTC; CDR3aa: CASRDSPNNEQFF
j_gene: TRBJ2-1; abundance: few; v_gene: TRBV7-2; d_gene: TRBD2; CDR3nt: TGTGCCAGCAGCCGCGGAGCGGGGGCGGTATACAATGAGCAGTTCTTC; CDR3aa: CASSRGAGAVYNEQFF
j_gene: TRBJ2-2; abundance: many; v_gene: TRBV28; d_gene: -; CDR3nt: TGTGCCAGCACGTGGGGGCGAACCGGGGAGCTGTTTTTT; CDR3aa: CASTWGRTGELFF
j_gene: TRBJ1-1; abundance: few; v_gene: TRBV3-1; d_gene: -; CDR3nt: TGTGCCAGCAGCCAAGTGGGGGTCCGCGAAGCTTTCTTT; CDR3aa: CASSQVGVREAFF
j_gene: TRBJ2-7; abundance: -; v_gene: TRBV4-3; d_gene: -; CDR3nt: TGCGCCAGCAGCCAAACAGACGGGATCGGGGAGCAGTACTTC; CDR3aa: CASSQTDGIGEQYF
j_gene: TRBJ2-7; abundance: many; v_gene: TRBV6-1; d_gene: TRBD2; CDR3nt: TGTGCCAGCAGTGATGACCCTAGCGGGAGCTACGAGCAGTACTTC; CDR3aa: CASSDDPSGSYEQYF
j_gene: TRBJ2-1; abundance: -; v_gene: TRBV11-2; d_gene: -; CDR3nt: TGTGCCAGCAGCTTAGATCTAGGCACACCATACAATGAGCAGTTCTTC; CDR3aa: CASSLDLGTPYNEQFF
j_gene: TRBJ1-2; abundance: many; v_gene: TRBV24-1; d_gene: -; CDR3nt: TGTGCCACCAGTGATTTTAAGTCATCCTATGGCTACACCTTC; CDR3aa: CATSDFKSSYGYTF